This paragraph reports one T cell receptor beta chain. The CDR3 is 15 residues long. V lost 1 base and J lost 2; bases outside the gene matches: 8. From germline, CDR1 is GTSNPN and CDR2 SVGIG (reference sequence). These data belong to a study of blood T cell repertoires in COVID-19. Overall study context: In each case, the material was cDNA or gDNA derived from T cells, B-cell-depleted T cells, or PBMCs.

Original processing methods: Amplified reference gene primers provided the basis for estimating nucleated cell counts. Profiling relied on immunoSEQ multiplex PCR, and the TCRdb table lists in-frame clones only, not all of them. The V and J calls and the clone size are those of that table, but D and trimming were determined from the DNA. This table has roughly 75,000 clones, about 85% appearing once. The chain is built from TRBV30 and TRBJ2-7, with TRBD1 matching 7 bases. The TCR sequence derives from a man aged 50 to 60 with COVID-19, enrolled during active disease. The source material was peripheral blood. CDR3: CAWSGSDRAAYEQYF. The DNA of the CDR3 is TGTGCCTGGAGTGGCTCCGACAGGGCAGCCTACGAGCAGTACTTC. Full variable domain (outside the CDR3, taken from reference TRBV30 and TRBJ2-7): SQTIHQWPATLVQPVGSPLSLECTVEGTSNPNLYWYRQAAGRGLQLLFYSVGIGQISSEVPQNLSASRPQDRQFILSSKKLLLSDSGFYLCAWSGSDRAAYEQYFGPGTRLTVT.